This entry concerns a single TCR beta chain. It has no known antigen specificity. No much larger clone is present one base from it, and per-base qualities are unavailable. This sample stems from a study of T cell changes during pregnancy in multiple sclerosis (dated by TCRdb to between 2018 and 2021). In terms of the full investigation: The study examined how the T cell repertoire changed over the course of pregnancy in women with multiple sclerosis.

The CDR3 covers 17 residues, taking in both the cysteine and the phenylalanine. Only the CDR3 part of the read is kept: 51 bases, read in frame from the first base. As encoded in the germline V gene (reference sequence), CDR1 is MNHEY while CDR2 is SMNVEV. V is cut by 5 bases and J by 3 bases, and the space between the germline ends is 21 bases. Library preparation employed the immunoSEQ multiplex PCR assay. TCRdb provides this immuneACCESS table in a form limited to in-frame rearrangements. Some clones are lacking; in checked studies, under half of them reflect an unresolved V gene, and why the rest are absent is not known. The sample includes approximately 60,000 clones, with approximately 94% observed a single time. Clones ranked in the top ten supply approximately 3.7% of the sample.

Sample: CD8+ T cells from peripheral blood mononuclear cells, taken in the third trimester of pregnancy. The sequence derives from a female donor with multiple sclerosis, enrolled in a pregnancy study. The V and J genes are TRBV27 and TRBJ2-3; the D gene is perhaps TRBD2, on 6 matching bases. This receptor carries the CDR3 CASSGVNTSLGTDTQYF. The bases read TGTGCCAGCAGTGGTGTAAATACTAGCCTAGGGACAGATACGCAGTATTTT.